What follows is one T cell receptor beta chain and its context. Antigen: not known. The data were obtained in a study of cytotoxic CD8 clonotypes in ibrutinib-treated CLL. Findings and caveats of the study: The clonality rise at ibrutinib response reflected private clonotype expansion.

Sequencing was performed with immunoSEQ multiplex PCR; in TCRdb, only in-frame clones are kept and a portion is missing. The sample contains some 15,000 clones, 50% to 75% of which appear only once. Germline V lookup: CDR1 SGHTA, CDR2 FQGNSA. Trimming cost V 3 bases and J 5 bases; bases outside gene matches: 5. The CDR3 is 14 residues long. The receptor was derived from a human donor with chronic lymphocytic leukemia. The specimen was PBMCs, collected before ibrutinib treatment. The J gene is TRBJ2-5, the V gene TRBV7-2, with 8 positions matching TRBD1. DNA of the CDR3: TGTGCCAGCAGCTTCAGACAGGGGTGGGAGACCCAGTACTTC. Translated: CASSFRQGWETQYF.